This entry describes one T cell receptor (beta chain). This clonotype came up a few times. Its binding antigen is unknown. No quality values exist for individual bases; no much larger clone is one base distant. The library was produced with 5' RACE. This sample was sequenced with an Illumina HiSeq 2000. Template switching introduced a universal primer binding site; the final cDNA contained a unique molecular identifier, enabling accurate counting of TCR cDNA molecules. Specific primers in the conserved constant-segment region were used to synthesize first-strand cDNA for the TCR alpha and beta chains. To control for contamination, each cDNA library was double barcoded with a SMART-Mk sample barcode plus Illumina barcodes. TruSeq adapter sequences, together with Illumina sample barcodes, were added in two successive PCR steps. The Illumina HiSeq platform was used with custom primers to sequence TCR alpha and beta cDNA libraries. The authors' pipeline ran thus. MiGEC was used to process raw reads and extract unique molecular identifiers, and MiXCR was used to find CDR3 positions. For each individual, recombination models were inferred using an EM algorithm with the repgenHMM and IGoR tools. Shared clonotype analysis was performed with the tcR package in R, normalizing sharing by the product of cloneset sizes. Out-of-frame nonproductive sequences were analyzed to study raw recombination free of thymic and clonal selection effects. TCRdb reprocessing: public reads trimmed at Q25 with fastp, clones called with MiXCR, in-frame beta chains kept. Rows are unified per CDR3 protein, each entry keeping the most common DNA and genes. These V and J calls originate from TCRdb's pipeline instead of the authors' own analysis. The sample data list about 520,000 distinct CDR3 sequences, and less than 25% of these were observed just once. In total, the top ten clones hold 0.91% of the sample.

This sample was included in a study of identical twins (dated by TCRdb to the mid-2010s). Study-wide context: To test whether fetal clonotypes persist, this study deep-sequenced TCR alpha and beta repertoires from monozygotic twins, from unrelated adults of various ages, and from cord blood. Replicate twin experiments were performed at different times using different library preparation protocols to rule out contamination.

The full study reports these points: Out-of-frame TCR alpha sharing in monozygotic twins was systematically underestimated by recombination models, whereas sharing between unrelated individuals was in agreement with the recombination models. Out-of-frame TCR alpha sequences shared between twins showed an excess of low generation-probability sequences compared with coincidental sharing between unrelated individuals. Abundant cord blood beta clonotypes carried fewer insertions; young adult naive repertoires showed a weaker similar trend, while memory repertoires showed none. The excess sharing between twins in beta out-of-frame sequences was weaker because fewer shared sequences reduced the signal-to-noise ratio. Invariant T cells such as MAIT and iNKT could partly confound zero-insertion analyses, although diverse VJ usage argued against such confounding for most clonotypes. Because the same donors could not be followed over many years, the conclusions depended on cross-sectional statistical analysis.

All donors were healthy Caucasians. Three pairs of female monozygotic twins, all aged about 18 to 30 years, were included in the twin cohort. CD4+ and CD8+ T cell populations were isolated with positive isolation kits from Invitrogen. Between the V and J ends, shortened by 2 bases and 1 base respectively, the junction contains 19 bases. From a lookup of the germline V gene, CDR1 and CDR2 are ENHRY and SYGVKD. CDR3 length: 18 amino acids, cysteine to phenylalanine. Only the CDR3 region is kept as DNA, spanning 54 bases read in frame from base 1. The data were also submitted as part of a second study, on T cells expressing NK-cell markers. Per the second study: Three sorted T-cell subsets (CD3+CD56+NKG2C+, CD3+CD56+NKG2C- and CD3+CD56-NKG2C+) from about 8 donors had their TCR beta-chain repertoires profiled. Of the eight sequenced donors, seven were found to be HCMV-seropositive and one was found to be HCMV-seronegative. In several experiments an anti-gammadeltaTCR antibody was added to restrict sorting to alphabetaTCR-expressing T cells. For 5 or 6 donors, the dominant CD3+CD56+NKG2C+ clonotypes were among the top 10 CD8+ clonotypes and accounted for roughly 1.0-8% of CD8+ T cells. Those dominant clonotypes were again the most abundant among CD3+CD56-NKG2C+ cells in a handful of donors, at about 25-60.1%. Whether the expanded NKG2C-expressing T cell clones were specific for HCMV antigens was left unclear. The eight sequenced donors were randomly selected healthy volunteers, three men and five women. To determine HCMV serostatus, a commercial ELISA kit was used to detect HCMV-specific IgG in serum. Reads were demultiplexed and grouped by UMI with MIGEC, and clonotypes were assembled and quantified with MiTCR. To exclude erroneous sequences, any TCR cDNA sequence not supported by at least two reads was discarded. The tcR package was used for downstream repertoire analysis, and clonotypes were matched across fractions by CDR3 nucleotide sequence plus V segment. VDJmatch was used to annotate antigen specificity against VDJdb, with one amino acid substitution allowed in CDR3.

This receptor was obtained from a woman between 18 and 29 years old in good health. The chain is made from TRBV10-3 and TRBJ2-3; the D gene is perhaps TRBD1 or TRBD2, each of them matching over 5 bases. The specimen sequenced was CD4+ T cells sorted from blood. The CDR3 region has the sequence CAISEPPGAPTGTDTQYF. The DNA sequence reads TGTGCCATCAGTGAGCCCCCCGGGGCACCTACGGGCACAGATACGCAGTATTTT.